This section outlines one T cell receptor beta chain sequence together with its context. The data were obtained in a study of blood T cell repertoires in COVID-19. Study as a whole: PBMCs, B-cell-depleted T cells, or T cells were the source of the cDNA or gDNA that made up the material.

Sequenced by immunoSEQ multiplex PCR; TCRdb stores in-frame clones only, minus some. The data show roughly 380,000 clones, 89% seen once. CDR3 length: 13 residues. V was pared by 0 bases and J by 5 bases, with 8 bases between. Germline lookup yields CDR1 KGHSH and CDR2 LQKENI. Seattle's enrolled individuals joined amid active infection and were then monitored longitudinally. Sequenced material: peripheral blood. The chain uses TRBV18 and TRBJ2-7, with a possible D match to TRBD1 (5 bases). The TCR was taken from a woman aged 60-70 years with COVID-19, enrolled during active disease. The CDR3, as DNA: TGTGCCAGCTCACCACCCCAGGGTCACGAGCAGTACTTC. Its translation is CASSPPQGHEQYF.